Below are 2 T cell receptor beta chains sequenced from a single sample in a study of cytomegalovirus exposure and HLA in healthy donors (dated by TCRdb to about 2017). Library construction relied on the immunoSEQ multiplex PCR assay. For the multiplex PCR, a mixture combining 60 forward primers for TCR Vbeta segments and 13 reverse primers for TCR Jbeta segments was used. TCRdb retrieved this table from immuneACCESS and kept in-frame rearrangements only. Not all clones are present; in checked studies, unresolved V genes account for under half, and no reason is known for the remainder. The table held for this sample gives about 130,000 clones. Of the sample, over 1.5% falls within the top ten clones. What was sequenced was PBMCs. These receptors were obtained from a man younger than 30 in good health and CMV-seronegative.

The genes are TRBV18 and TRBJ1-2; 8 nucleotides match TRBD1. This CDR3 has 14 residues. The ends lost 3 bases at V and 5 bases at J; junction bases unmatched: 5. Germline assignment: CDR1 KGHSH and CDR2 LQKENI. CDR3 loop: CASSPQGARYGYTF. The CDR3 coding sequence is TGTGCCAGCTCACCCCAGGGGGCAAGATATGGCTACACCTTC.

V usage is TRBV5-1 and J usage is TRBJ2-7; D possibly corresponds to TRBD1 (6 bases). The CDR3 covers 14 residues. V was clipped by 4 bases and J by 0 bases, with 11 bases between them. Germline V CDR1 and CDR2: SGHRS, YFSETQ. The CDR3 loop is CASSPGQSSYEQYF. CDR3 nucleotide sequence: TGCGCCAGCAGCCCAGGACAGAGCTCCTACGAGCAGTACTTC.